The rows below give T cell receptor beta chains drawn from one sample of a study of blood T cell repertoires in COVID-19. Data came from immunoSEQ multiplex PCR; TCRdb stores just in-frame clones and leaves some out. The data hold 15,000 or so clones, with 70% to 90% observed a single time. The sequencing sample was made of peripheral blood. The receptors stem from a human donor in a cohort sampled during active COVID-19. The CDR3 runs from the conserved cysteine through the conserved F or W.

>TRBJ1-4|TRBV7-9
CASSYNSQTNEKLFF
>TRBJ1-3|TRBV6-5
CASSYDRLSGNTIYF
>TRBJ2-1|TRBV27
CASSSSRDRGRNEQFF
>TRBJ2-5|TRBV5-4
CASSSVAGGLWETQYF
>TRBJ2-7|TRBV30
CAWSVAGGRLAEYF
>TRBJ1-1|TRBV27
CATPVTEAFF
>TRBJ2-1|TRBV3-1/TRBV3-2
CASSLRQKYNEQFF
>TRBJ1-6|TRBV6-6
CASNKPGGDNSPLHF
>TRBJ2-3|TRBV19
CASNGNPSATDTQYF
>TRBJ1-4|TRBV19
CASRRQAYLNEKLFF
>TRBJ2-5|TRBV5-1
CASQSRVTQETQYF
>TRBJ1-5|TRBV6-5
CASNGQGASNQPQHF
>TRBJ2-3|TRBV2
CASRDRSTDTQYF
>TRBJ2-5|TRBV6-2/TRBV6-3
CASSTLSSGGYLKTQYF
>TRBJ2-5|TRBV5-4
CASSFLGGVTETQYF
>TRBJ2-3|TRBV5-1
CASSLVPGTSGGSSTDTQYF